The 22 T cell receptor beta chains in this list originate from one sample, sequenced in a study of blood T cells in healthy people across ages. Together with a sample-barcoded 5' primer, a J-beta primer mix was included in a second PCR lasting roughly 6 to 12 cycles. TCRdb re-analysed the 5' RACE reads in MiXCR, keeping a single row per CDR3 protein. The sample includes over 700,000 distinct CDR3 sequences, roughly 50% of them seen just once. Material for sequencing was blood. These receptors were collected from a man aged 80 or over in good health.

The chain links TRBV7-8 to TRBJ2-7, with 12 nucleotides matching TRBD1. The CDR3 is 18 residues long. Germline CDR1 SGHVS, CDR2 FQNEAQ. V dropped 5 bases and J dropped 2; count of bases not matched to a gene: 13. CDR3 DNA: TGTGCCAGCAGCCGTGGGACAGGGGGCGAGAGTGTTGCCTACGAGCAGTACTTC. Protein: CASSRGTGGESVAYEQYF.

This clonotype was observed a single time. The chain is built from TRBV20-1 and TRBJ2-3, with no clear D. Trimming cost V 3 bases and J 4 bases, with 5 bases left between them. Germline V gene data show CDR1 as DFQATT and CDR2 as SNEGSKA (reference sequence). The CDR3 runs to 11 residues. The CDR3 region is CSASRADTQYF. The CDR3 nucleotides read TGCAGTGCTAGCCGGGCAGATACGCAGTATTTT.

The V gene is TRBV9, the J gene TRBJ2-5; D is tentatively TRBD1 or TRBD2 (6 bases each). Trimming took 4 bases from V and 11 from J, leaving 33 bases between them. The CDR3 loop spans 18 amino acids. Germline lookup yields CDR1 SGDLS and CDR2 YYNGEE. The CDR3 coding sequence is TGTGCCAGCAGCATAGGACAGCGTCTAGCGAGAAAATTCTACGGGCAGTACTTC. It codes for CASSIGQRLARKFYGQYF.

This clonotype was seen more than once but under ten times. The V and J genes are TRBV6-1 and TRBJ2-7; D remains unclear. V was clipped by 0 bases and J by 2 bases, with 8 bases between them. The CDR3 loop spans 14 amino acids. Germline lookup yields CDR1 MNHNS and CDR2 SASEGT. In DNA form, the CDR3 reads TGTGCCAGCAGTGAAGCTCGCAAGGCCTACGAGCAGTACTTC. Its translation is CASSEARKAYEQYF.

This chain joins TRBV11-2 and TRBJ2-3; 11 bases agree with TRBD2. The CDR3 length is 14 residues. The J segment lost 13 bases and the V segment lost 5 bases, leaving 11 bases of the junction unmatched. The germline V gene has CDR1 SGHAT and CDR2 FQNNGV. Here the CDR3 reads CASSHGLAGRVEYF. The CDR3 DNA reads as TGTGCCAGCAGCCACGGACTAGCGGGCCGTGTGGAGTATTTT.

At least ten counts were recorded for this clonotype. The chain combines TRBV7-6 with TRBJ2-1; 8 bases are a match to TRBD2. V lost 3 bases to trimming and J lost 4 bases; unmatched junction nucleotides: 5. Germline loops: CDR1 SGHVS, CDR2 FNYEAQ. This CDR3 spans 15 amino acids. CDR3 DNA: TGTGCCAGCAGCTTGATAGCGGGATGGTACAATGAGCAGTTCTTC. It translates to CASSLIAGWYNEQFF.

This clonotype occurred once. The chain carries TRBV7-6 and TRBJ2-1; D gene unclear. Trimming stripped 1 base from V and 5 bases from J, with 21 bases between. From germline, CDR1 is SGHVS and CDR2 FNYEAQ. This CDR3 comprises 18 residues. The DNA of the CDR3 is TGTGCCAGCAGCTTAGAACCGGGCTCGGCCCAGAGCCACAATGAGCAGTTCTTC. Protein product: CASSLEPGSAQSHNEQFF. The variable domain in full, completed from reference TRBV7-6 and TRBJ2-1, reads GAGVSQSPRYKVTKRGQDVALRCDPISGHVSLYWYRQALGQGPEFLTYFNYEAQQDKSGLPNDRFSAERPEGSISTLTIQRTEQRDSAMYRCASSLEPGSAQSHNEQFFGPGTRLTVL.

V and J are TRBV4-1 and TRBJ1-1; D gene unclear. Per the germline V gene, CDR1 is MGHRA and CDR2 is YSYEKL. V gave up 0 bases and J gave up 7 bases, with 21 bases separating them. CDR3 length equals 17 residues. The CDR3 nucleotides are TGCGCCAGCAGCCAAGAAAAGGACTGGGGAGTAACACTTGAAGCTTTCTTT. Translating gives CASSQEKDWGVTLEAFF.

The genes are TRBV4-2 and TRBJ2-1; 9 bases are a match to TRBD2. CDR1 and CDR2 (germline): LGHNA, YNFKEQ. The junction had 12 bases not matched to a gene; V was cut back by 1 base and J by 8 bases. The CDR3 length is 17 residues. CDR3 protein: CASSQGTSAGGFYEQFF. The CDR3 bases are TGTGCCAGCAGCCAAGGTACATCGGCGGGGGGGTTCTATGAGCAGTTCTTC.

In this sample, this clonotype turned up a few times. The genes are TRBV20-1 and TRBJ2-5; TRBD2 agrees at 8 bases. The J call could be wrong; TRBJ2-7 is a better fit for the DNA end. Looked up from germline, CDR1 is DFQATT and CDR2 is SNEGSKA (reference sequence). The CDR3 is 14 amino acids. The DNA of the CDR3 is TGCAGTGCTAGAGTGGTAGCGGGAACCTACGAGCAGTACTTC. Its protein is CSARVVAGTYEQYF.

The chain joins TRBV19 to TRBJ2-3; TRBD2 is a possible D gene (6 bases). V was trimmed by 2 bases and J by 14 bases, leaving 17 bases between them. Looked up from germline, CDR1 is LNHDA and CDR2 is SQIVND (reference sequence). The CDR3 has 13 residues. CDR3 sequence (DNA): TGTGCCAGTAGTATAAGAAAGGCGGGATACGCGTATTTT. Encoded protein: CASSIRKAGYAYF.

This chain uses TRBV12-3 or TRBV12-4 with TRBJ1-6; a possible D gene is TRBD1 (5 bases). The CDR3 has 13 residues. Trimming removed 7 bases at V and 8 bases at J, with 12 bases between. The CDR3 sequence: CASNRQGDSPLHF. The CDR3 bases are TGTGCCAGCAATCGGCAGGGAGATTCACCCCTCCACTTT.

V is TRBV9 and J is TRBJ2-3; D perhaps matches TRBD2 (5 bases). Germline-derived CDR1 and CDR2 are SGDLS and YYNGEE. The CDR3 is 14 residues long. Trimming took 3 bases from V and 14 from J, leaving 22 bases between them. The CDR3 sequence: CASSASSLGGYAYF. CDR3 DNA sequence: TGTGCCAGCAGCGCCTCGTCACTAGGTGGATACGCGTATTTT.

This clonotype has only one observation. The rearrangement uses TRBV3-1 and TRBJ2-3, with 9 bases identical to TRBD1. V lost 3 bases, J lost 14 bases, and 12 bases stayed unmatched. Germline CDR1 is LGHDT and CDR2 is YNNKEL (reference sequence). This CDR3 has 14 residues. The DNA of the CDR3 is TGTGCCAGCAGCCATTGGACAGGGGACAGATACGCGTATTTT. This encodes CASSHWTGDRYAYF.

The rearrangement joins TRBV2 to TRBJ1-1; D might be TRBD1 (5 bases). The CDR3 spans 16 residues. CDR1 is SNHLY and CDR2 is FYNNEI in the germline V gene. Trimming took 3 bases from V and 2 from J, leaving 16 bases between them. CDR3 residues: CASSEETALLNTEAFF. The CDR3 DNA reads TGTGCCAGCAGTGAGGAGACAGCGCTACTTAACACTGAAGCTTTCTTT.

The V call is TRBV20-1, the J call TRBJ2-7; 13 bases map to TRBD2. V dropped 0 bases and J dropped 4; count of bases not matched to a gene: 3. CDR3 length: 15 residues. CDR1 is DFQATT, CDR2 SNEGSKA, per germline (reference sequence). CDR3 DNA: TGCAGTGCTAGAGATAGGACTAGCGGGAGATACGAGCAGTACTTC. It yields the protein CSARDRTSGRYEQYF.

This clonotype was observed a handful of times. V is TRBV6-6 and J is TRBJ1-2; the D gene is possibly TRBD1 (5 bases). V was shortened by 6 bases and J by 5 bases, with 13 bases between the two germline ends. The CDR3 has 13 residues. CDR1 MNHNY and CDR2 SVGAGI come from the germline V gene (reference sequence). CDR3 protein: CASSLGGVYGYTF. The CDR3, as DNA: TGTGCCAGCAGCCTCGGGGGGGTATATGGCTACACCTTC.

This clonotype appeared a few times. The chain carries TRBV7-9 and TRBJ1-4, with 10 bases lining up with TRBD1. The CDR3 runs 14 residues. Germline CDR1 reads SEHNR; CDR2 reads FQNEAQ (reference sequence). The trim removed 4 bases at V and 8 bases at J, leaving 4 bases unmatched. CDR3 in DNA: TGTGCCAGCAGCTCCGGACAGGGGGACGAAAAACTGTTTTTT. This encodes CASSSGQGDEKLFF.

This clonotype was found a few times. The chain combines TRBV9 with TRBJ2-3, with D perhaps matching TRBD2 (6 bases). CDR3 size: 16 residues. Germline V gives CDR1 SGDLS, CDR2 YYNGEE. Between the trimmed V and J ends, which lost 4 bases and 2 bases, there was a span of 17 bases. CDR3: CASSLRGGIATDTQYF. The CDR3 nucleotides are TGTGCCAGCAGCCTTAGGGGCGGGATTGCCACAGATACGCAGTATTTT.

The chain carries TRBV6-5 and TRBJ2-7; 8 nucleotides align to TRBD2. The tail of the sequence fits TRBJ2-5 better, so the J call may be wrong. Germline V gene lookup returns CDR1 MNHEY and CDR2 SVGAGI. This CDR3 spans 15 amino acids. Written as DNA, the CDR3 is TGTGCCAGCAGAAACGGGGGGGTCGGAGATGAGACCCAGTACTTC. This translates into CASRNGGVGDETQYF.

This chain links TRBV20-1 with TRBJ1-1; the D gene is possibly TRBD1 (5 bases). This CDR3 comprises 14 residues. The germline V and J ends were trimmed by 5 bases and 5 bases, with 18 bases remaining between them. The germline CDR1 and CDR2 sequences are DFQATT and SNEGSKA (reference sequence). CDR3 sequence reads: CSAGTGRRWTEAFF. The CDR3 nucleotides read TGCAGTGCTGGAACGGGACGGCGTTGGACTGAAGCTTTCTTT.

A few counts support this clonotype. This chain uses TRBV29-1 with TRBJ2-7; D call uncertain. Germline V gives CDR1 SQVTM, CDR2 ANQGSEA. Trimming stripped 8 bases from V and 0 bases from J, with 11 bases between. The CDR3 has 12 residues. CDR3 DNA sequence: TGCAGCTGGACGGGTAGCTCCTACGAGCAGTACTTC. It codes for CSWTGSSYEQYF.